The sequence of this T cell receptor (beta chain) was determined in a study of T cell repertoires in cytomegalovirus infection. General study results and limits: Within the response measured ex vivo, HLA-C-restricted CMV-specific TCR beta clonotypes were dominant.

The CDR3 consists of 14 residues. The germline V gene encodes CDR1 ENHRY and CDR2 SYGVKD. Trimming pared 3 bases from V and 6 bases from J, leaving 14 bases between. Using its own MiXCR run on the reads, TCRdb lists one record per CDR3 protein. The sample carries approximately 110,000 distinct CDR3 sequences, under 50% recorded once. Concerning this clonotype: What it recognizes is unknown.

This TCR came from a human donor in good health (CMV status not recorded). Some clones in this sample may be carry-over from other donors' samples. Material: CD8+ T cells from cultured PBMCs, obtained from culture after CMV antigen stimulation. This rearrangement joins TRBV10-3 to TRBJ1-2; D might be TRBD1 (6 bases). The CDR3 protein is CAISEIGGRDGYTF. CDR3 nucleotides: TGTGCCATCAGTGAAATCGGGGGCCGGGATGGCTACACCTTC.